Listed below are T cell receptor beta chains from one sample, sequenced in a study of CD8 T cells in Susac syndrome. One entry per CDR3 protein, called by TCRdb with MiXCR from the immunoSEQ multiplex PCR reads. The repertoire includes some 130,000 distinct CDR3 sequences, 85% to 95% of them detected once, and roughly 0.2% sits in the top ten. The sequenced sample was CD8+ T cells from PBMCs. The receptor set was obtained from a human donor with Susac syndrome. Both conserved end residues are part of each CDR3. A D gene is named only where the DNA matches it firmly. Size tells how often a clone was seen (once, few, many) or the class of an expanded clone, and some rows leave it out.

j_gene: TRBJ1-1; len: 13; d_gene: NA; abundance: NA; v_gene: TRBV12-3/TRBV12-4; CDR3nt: TGTGCCAGCAGCGACGAGGGGAACACTGAAGCTTTCTTT; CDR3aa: CASSDEGNTEAFF
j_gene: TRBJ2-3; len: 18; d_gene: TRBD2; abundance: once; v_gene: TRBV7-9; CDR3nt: TGTGCCAGCAGCTTAGCAGGGACTAGCGGGAGAGGCACAGATACGCAGTATTTT; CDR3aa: CASSLAGTSGRGTDTQYF
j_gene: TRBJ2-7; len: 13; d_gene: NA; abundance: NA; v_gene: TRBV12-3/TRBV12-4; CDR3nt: TGTGCCAGCAGTCTGCCGACGACTAGGGAGCAGTACTTC; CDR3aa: CASSLPTTREQYF
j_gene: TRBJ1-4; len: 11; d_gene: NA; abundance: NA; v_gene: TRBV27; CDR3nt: TGTGCCAGCACCTCCGGAGGAAAACTGTTTTTT; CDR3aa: CASTSGGKLFF
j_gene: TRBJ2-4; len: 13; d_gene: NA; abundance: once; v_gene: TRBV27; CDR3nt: TGTGCCAGCAGTCCCGGGACCAAGACAGTTCAGTACTTC; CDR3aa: CASSPGTKTVQYF
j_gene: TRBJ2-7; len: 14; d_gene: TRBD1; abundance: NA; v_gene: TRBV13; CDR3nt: TGTGCCAGCAGTGGACAGGGGACCGCCAGGGAGCAGTACTTC; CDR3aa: CASSGQGTAREQYF
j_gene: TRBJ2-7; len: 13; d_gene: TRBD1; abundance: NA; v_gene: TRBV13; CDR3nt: TGTGCCAGCGTGGACAGGTCGTCCTACGAGCAGTACTTC; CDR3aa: CASVDRSSYEQYF
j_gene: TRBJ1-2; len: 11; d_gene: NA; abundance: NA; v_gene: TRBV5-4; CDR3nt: TGTGCCAGCAGCTTAGGGACGGGCTACACCTTC; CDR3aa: CASSLGTGYTF
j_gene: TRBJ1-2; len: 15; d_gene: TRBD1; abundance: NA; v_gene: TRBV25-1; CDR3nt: TGTGCCAGCAGCCTTGCACAGGGGGACCCTTATGGCTACACCTTC; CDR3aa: CASSLAQGDPYGYTF
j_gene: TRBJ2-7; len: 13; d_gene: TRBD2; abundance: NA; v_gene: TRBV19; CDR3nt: TGTGCCAGTAGTCCCTGGGGAGGGTACGAGCAGTACTTC; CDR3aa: CASSPWGGYEQYF
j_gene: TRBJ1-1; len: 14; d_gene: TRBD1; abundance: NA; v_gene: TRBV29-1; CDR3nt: TGCAGCGCCTCCGGGACAGAGACGAACACTGAAGCTTTCTTT; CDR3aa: CSASGTETNTEAFF
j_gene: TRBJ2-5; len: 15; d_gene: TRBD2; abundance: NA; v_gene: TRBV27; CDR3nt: TGTGCCAGCAGTCCGCGACTAGCGGGAAGGGAGACCCAGTACTTC; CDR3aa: CASSPRLAGRETQYF
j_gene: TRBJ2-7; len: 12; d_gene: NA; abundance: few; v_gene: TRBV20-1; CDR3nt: TGCAGTGCTAGAGGAGGTTCCTACGAGCAGTACTTC; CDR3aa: CSARGGSYEQYF
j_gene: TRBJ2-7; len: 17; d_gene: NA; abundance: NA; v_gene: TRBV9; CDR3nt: TGTGCCAGCAGCGTAGCGGGTATTAGCGGCCCCTCCTACGAGCAGTACTTC; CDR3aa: CASSVAGISGPSYEQYF
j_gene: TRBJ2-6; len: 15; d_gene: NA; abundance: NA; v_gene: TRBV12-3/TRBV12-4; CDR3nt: TGTGCCAGCAGGGCTGACAGAAGTGGGGCCAACGTCCTGACTTTC; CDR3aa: CASRADRSGANVLTF
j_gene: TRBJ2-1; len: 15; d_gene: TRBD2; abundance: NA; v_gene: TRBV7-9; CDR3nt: TGTGCCAGCAGCTTAGGGCTAGCGGCAAGTGATGAGCAGTTCTTC; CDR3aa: CASSLGLAASDEQFF